This T cell receptor (beta chain) appears in the sequencing data of a study of technical replicates of blood from a few donors. The germline CDR1 and CDR2 sequences are PRHDT and FYEKMQ (reference sequence). Trimming shortened V by 5 bases and J by 0 bases, and 11 bases separated the two germline ends. This CDR3 has 14 residues. Assay: immunoSEQ multiplex PCR; the TCRdb copy retains only in-frame clones and omits some. The repertoire holds about 80,000 clones, 94% seen once, with 0.38% in the top ten. Only one count was recorded for this clone. This clonotype was obtained from a human donor in good health. This sequence joins TRBV13 and TRBJ2-7; D uncertain. Sequencing was done on a sample of T cells isolated from PBMCs. The CDR3: CASSQPEVSYEQYF. The CDR3 DNA is TGTGCCAGCAGCCAACCTGAGGTCTCCTACGAGCAGTACTTC. Full variable domain (remainder filled in from reference TRBV13 and TRBJ2-7): AAGVIQSPRHLIKEKRETATLKCYPIPRHDTVYWYQQGPGQDPQFLISFYEKMQSDKGSIPDRFSAQQFSDYHSELNMSSLELGDSALYFCASSQPEVSYEQYFGPGTRLTVT.